The 10 T cell receptor beta chains given below trace back to one sample, sequenced in a study of early T cells in non-severe SARS-CoV-2 infection. TCRdb analysed the 5' RACE reads with MiXCR anew, one entry per CDR3 protein. In the table there are 60,000 to 70,000 distinct CDR3 sequences, roughly 9.1% of which are singletons. Material: whole blood. All receptors come from an adult who was a healthcare worker with PCR-confirmed SARS-CoV-2 infection or an uninfected control (not recorded which).

The rearrangement joins TRBV5-6 to TRBJ2-2; D is possibly TRBD2 (5 bases). Germline CDR1 is SGHDT and CDR2 is YYEEEE. Trimming shortened V by 7 bases and J by 4 bases, and 14 bases separated the two germline ends. The CDR3 consists of 14 residues. The CDR3 nucleotides read TGTGCCAGCCTCTCGGTAGCGAGCACCGGGGAGCTGTTTTTT. Encoded protein: CASLSVASTGELFF.

This clonotype was counted a few times. The chain uses TRBV3-1 and TRBJ2-7, with 7 bases that match TRBD1. Trimming at V came to 4 bases and at J to 1 base, leaving 1 base not matched to a gene. CDR1 and CDR2 (germline): LGHDT, YNNKEL (reference sequence). The CDR3 sequence is 13 residues long. CDR3 in amino acids: CASSRQGSYEQYF. The CDR3, as DNA: TGTGCCAGCAGCCGACAGGGATCCTACGAGCAGTACTTC.

The chain joins TRBV10-3 to TRBJ2-5; unclear D gene. CDR1 and CDR2 from the germline V gene are ENHRY and SYGVKD. The CDR3 is 15 residues long. Trimming shortened V by 0 bases and J by 0 bases, and 8 bases separated the two germline ends. CDR3 coding DNA: TGTGCCATCAGTGAGTCTTCTGGTAACCAAGAGACCCAGTACTTC. As protein: CAISESSGNQETQYF.

This clonotype was seen repeatedly, ten times or more. V gene TRBV5-1 combines with J gene TRBJ2-3; possible D gene TRBD2, 6 bases. This CDR3 has 15 amino acids. Trimming removed 2 bases at V and 5 bases at J, with 15 bases between. Germline V lookup: CDR1 SGHRS, CDR2 YFSETQ. This CDR3 reads CASSLGGSEVDTQYF. The DNA of the CDR3 is TGCGCCAGCAGCTTAGGAGGGAGTGAAGTAGATACGCAGTATTTT. The whole variable domain, filled in from reference TRBV5-1 and TRBJ2-3, reads KAGVTQTPRYLIKTRGQQVTLSCSPISGHRSVSWYQQTPGQGLQFLFEYFSETQRNKGNFPGRFSGRQFSNSRSEMNVSTLELGDSALYLCASSLGGSEVDTQYFGPGTRLTVL.

This clonotype was counted a few times. The rearrangement uses TRBV20-1 and TRBJ2-1, with D perhaps assigned TRBD1 or TRBD2 (6 bases each). Trimming took 6 bases from V and 7 from J, leaving 19 bases between them. The CDR3 loop spans 14 amino acids. CDR1 and CDR2 from the germline V gene are DFQATT and SNEGSKA (reference sequence). The CDR3 sequence: CSATNPRGGNEQFF. DNA for the CDR3: TGCAGTGCAACCAATCCCCGAGGGGGGAATGAGCAGTTCTTC.

In this sample, this clonotype turned up many times. The chain carries TRBV18 and TRBJ1-2; 7 nucleotides line up with TRBD1. The ends lost 2 bases at V and 7 bases at J; junction bases unmatched: 7. The CDR3 loop spans 14 amino acids. CDR1 is KGHSH, CDR2 LQKENI, per germline. CDR3 residues: CASSPTGEGSGYTF. In DNA form, the CDR3 reads TGTGCCAGCTCACCAACAGGGGAAGGAAGTGGCTACACCTTC.

This clonotype was counted at least ten times. The rearrangement links TRBV29-1 to TRBJ2-1, with 7 nucleotides matching TRBD1. Trimming cost V 6 bases and J 6 bases; bases outside gene matches: 8. CDR3 length: 13 residues. Germline V gene sequence: CDR1 SQVTM, CDR2 ANQGSEA. The CDR3 sequence: CSVPRAGGNEQFF. The CDR3 coding sequence is TGCAGCGTCCCCCGGGCAGGGGGCAATGAGCAGTTCTTC.

This rearrangement joins TRBV3-1 to TRBJ2-6; D is undetermined. Trimming removed 4 bases at V and 0 bases at J, with 4 bases between. CDR1 is LGHDT and CDR2 is YNNKEL in the germline V gene (reference sequence). The CDR3 is made up of 14 amino acids. The CDR3 DNA sequence: TGTGCCAGCAGCCGGGCCTCTGGGGCCAACGTCCTGACTTTC. It codes for CASSRASGANVLTF.

This clonotype was counted at least ten times. The rearrangement links TRBV4-2 to TRBJ1-2, with D possibly being TRBD1 (6 bases). V dropped 0 bases and J dropped 0 bases, with 8 bases sitting between them. Germline-derived CDR1 and CDR2 are LGHNA and YNFKEQ. This CDR3 has 15 residues. CDR3 sequence: CASSQDQGPNYGYTF. The CDR3 region has the DNA TGTGCCAGCAGCCAAGATCAGGGGCCTAACTATGGCTACACCTTC.

This clonotype was found a few times. This chain links TRBV6-5 with TRBJ1-2; D unresolved. This CDR3 region has 14 residues. Germline V CDR1 and CDR2: MNHEY, SVGAGI. V was trimmed by 6 bases and J by 0 bases, leaving 11 bases between them. The CDR3 loop is CASRPGASNYGYTF. CDR3 sequence (DNA): TGTGCCAGCAGGCCGGGAGCCTCTAACTATGGCTACACCTTC.